A selection of T cell receptor beta chains follows, all from one sample in a study of shared clonotypes between healthy human individuals. Measured with immunoSEQ multiplex PCR; TCRdb has only the in-frame clones, and not every one. The repertoire consists of about 2 million clones, with approximately 95% occurring once and the leading ten covering around 1.1%. Material: naive CD8+ T cells sorted from blood. These receptors were obtained from a man aged 18 to 30 in good health. The CDR3 runs from the conserved cysteine through the conserved F or W. A D gene is named only where the DNA matches it firmly. Part of the rows lack a size; the others show once, few, many or a class for expanded clones.

size: NA; V: TRBV6-5; J: TRBJ1-2; D: NA; CDR3: CATEGYGYGYTF; DNA: TGTGCCACCGAGGGGTATGGCTATGGCTACACCTTC
size: NA; V: TRBV7-9; J: TRBJ2-1; D: NA; CDR3: CASSLEETSSSYNEQFF; DNA: TGTGCCAGCAGCTTAGAGGAGACGTCGAGCTCCTACAATGAGCAGTTCTTC
size: NA; V: TRBV10-3; J: TRBJ2-7; D: NA; CDR3: CAISEPGAAYEQYF; DNA: TGTGCCATCAGTGAGCCAGGGGCAGCCTACGAGCAGTACTTC
size: NA; V: TRBV2; J: TRBJ2-7; D: TRBD1; CDR3: CAIGQGGHEQYF; DNA: TGTGCCATAGGACAGGGGGGACACGAGCAGTACTTC
size: NA; V: TRBV5-1; J: TRBJ1-6; D: TRBD1; CDR3: CASSLETGANSPLHF; DNA: TGCGCCAGCAGCTTGGAAACAGGGGCTAATTCACCCCTCCACTTT
size: NA; V: TRBV14; J: TRBJ2-5; D: NA; CDR3: CASSQVLLQETQYF; DNA: TGTGCCAGCAGCCAAGTACTACTCCAAGAGACCCAGTACTTC
size: once; V: TRBV27; J: TRBJ2-7; D: NA; CDR3: CASSPAGTKIEQYF; DNA: TGTGCCAGCAGTCCCGCCGGGACAAAAATCGAGCAGTACTTC
size: NA; V: TRBV4-1; J: TRBJ1-1; D: NA; CDR3: CASSPLLGSTEAFF; DNA: TGCGCCAGCAGCCCGCTCTTAGGTTCAACTGAAGCTTTCTTT
size: NA; V: TRBV4-3; J: TRBJ1-1; D: NA; CDR3: CASSQGGRTEAFF; DNA: TGCGCCAGCAGCCAAGGGGGGCGGACTGAAGCTTTCTTT
size: few; V: TRBV2; J: TRBJ2-7; D: NA; CDR3: CAIENGRGSSYEQYF; DNA: TGTGCCATCGAGAATGGGCGGGGCAGCTCCTACGAGCAGTACTTC
size: NA; V: TRBV6-6; J: TRBJ2-3; D: NA; CDR3: CASSSFTSTDTQYF; DNA: TGTGCCAGCAGTTCCTTCACTAGCACAGATACGCAGTATTTT
size: NA; V: TRBV29-1; J: TRBJ2-2; D: NA; CDR3: CSVVEGPGELFF; DNA: TGCAGCGTTGTAGAAGGCCCCGGGGAGCTGTTTTTT
size: NA; V: TRBV28; J: TRBJ2-5; D: TRBD2; CDR3: CASSPRSGVETQYF; DNA: TGTGCCAGCAGTCCAAGAAGCGGGGTGGAGACCCAGTACTTC
size: once; V: TRBV6-5; J: TRBJ2-1; D: TRBD2; CDR3: CASSYLSSGSGNEQFF; DNA: TGTGCCAGCAGTTACTTGTCTAGCGGGAGTGGCAATGAGCAGTTCTTC
size: once; V: TRBV5-4; J: TRBJ1-2; D: NA; CDR3: CASSLAVRVYGYTF; DNA: TGTGCCAGCAGCTTGGCGGTCAGGGTATATGGCTACACCTTC
size: NA; V: TRBV10-2; J: TRBJ1-1; D: NA; CDR3: CASNISPNTEAFF; DNA: TGCGCCAGCAACATTTCCCCGAACACTGAAGCTTTCTTT
size: NA; V: TRBV28; J: TRBJ2-5; D: NA; CDR3: CASRSSGQETQYF; DNA: TGTGCCAGCCGGAGTAGCGGACAAGAGACCCAGTACTTC
size: NA; V: TRBV7-6; J: TRBJ2-7; D: TRBD1; CDR3: CASSTGQGPSSYEQYF; DNA: TGTGCCAGCAGCACCGGACAGGGGCCGAGCTCCTACGAGCAGTACTTC
size: NA; V: TRBV4-3; J: TRBJ2-5; D: TRBD2; CDR3: CASSHATSGSETQYF; DNA: TGCGCCAGCAGCCACGCAACTAGCGGGAGTGAGACCCAGTACTTC
size: NA; V: TRBV27; J: TRBJ2-7; D: NA; CDR3: CASSPGVGFYEQYF; DNA: TGTGCCAGCAGTCCAGGCGTCGGTTTCTACGAGCAGTACTTC
size: NA; V: TRBV27; J: TRBJ1-2; D: NA; CDR3: CASTPSGGSVLYGYTF; DNA: TGTGCCAGCACCCCTTCGGGGGGAAGCGTCTTATATGGCTACACCTTC
size: NA; V: TRBV28; J: TRBJ1-2; D: NA; CDR3: CAVKGVHLDINYGYTF; DNA: TGTGCCGTAAAGGGGGTCCATTTAGATATTAACTATGGCTACACCTTC
size: NA; V: TRBV7-6; J: TRBJ1-1; D: NA; CDR3: CASSLGVAGGREAFF; DNA: TGTGCCAGCAGCTTAGGGGTGGCGGGCGGTAGAGAAGCTTTCTTT
size: NA; V: TRBV27; J: TRBJ1-2; D: TRBD1; CDR3: CASSPGQGVGYTF; DNA: TGTGCCAGCAGTCCAGGACAGGGGGTTGGCTACACCTTC
size: few; V: TRBV6-1; J: TRBJ1-3; D: NA; CDR3: CASSVDRTIYF; DNA: TGTGCCAGCAGTGTGGACCGCACCATATATTTT
size: NA; V: TRBV19; J: TRBJ2-7; D: TRBD1; CDR3: CARTTGARPRYF; DNA: TGTGCCAGAACCACAGGGGCCAGACCGAGGTACTTC
size: NA; V: TRBV5-4; J: TRBJ1-3; D: TRBD1; CDR3: CASSFGTGPGNTIYF; DNA: TGTGCCAGCAGCTTTGGGACAGGTCCCGGAAACACCATATATTTT
size: NA; V: TRBV6-6; J: TRBJ2-7; D: NA; CDR3: CASSYGDEQYF; DNA: TGTGCCAGCAGTTACGGGGACGAGCAGTACTTC
size: NA; V: TRBV6-1; J: TRBJ1-3; D: NA; CDR3: CASSEAGPVNTIYF; DNA: TGTGCCAGCAGTGAAGCGGGACCAGTAAACACCATATATTTT
size: NA; V: TRBV14; J: TRBJ2-3; D: TRBD1; CDR3: CASSQTGGADTQYF; DNA: TGTGCCAGCAGCCAGACAGGGGGAGCAGATACGCAGTATTTT
size: NA; V: TRBV10-1; J: TRBJ2-2; D: TRBD1; CDR3: CASSESDRGKDTGELFF; DNA: TGCGCCAGCAGTGAGTCCGACAGGGGGAAGGACACCGGGGAGCTGTTTTTT
size: NA; V: TRBV5-6; J: TRBJ2-7; D: NA; CDR3: CASSLVQGPYEQYF; DNA: TGTGCCAGCAGCTTGGTTCAGGGCCCCTACGAGCAGTACTTC
size: NA; V: TRBV30; J: TRBJ1-1; D: NA; CDR3: CAWSPNGGPEAFF; DNA: TGTGCCTGGAGTCCAAACGGGGGACCTGAAGCTTTCTTT
size: NA; V: TRBV7-9; J: TRBJ2-7; D: TRBD1; CDR3: CASSLSGQVYEQYF; DNA: TGTGCCAGCAGCTTATCGGGACAGGTCTACGAGCAGTACTTC
size: NA; V: TRBV7-3; J: TRBJ1-3; D: NA; CDR3: CASSYQPPPDTAFASGNTIYF; DNA: TGTGCCAGCAGCTATCAGCCCCCCCCGGACACAGCTTTTGCCTCGGGAAACACCATATATTTT
size: NA; V: TRBV2; J: TRBJ2-6; D: NA; CDR3: CASRTLKSTPGSGANVLTF; DNA: TGTGCCAGCAGGACCCTAAAATCTACCCCTGGCTCTGGGGCCAACGTCCTGACTTTC
size: NA; V: TRBV7-9; J: TRBJ2-5; D: NA; CDR3: CAATRGFQETQYF; DNA: TGTGCGGCGACTAGGGGCTTCCAAGAGACCCAGTACTTC
size: NA; V: TRBV30; J: TRBJ2-7; D: TRBD2; CDR3: CACSGSYEQYF; DNA: TGTGCCTGTAGCGGGAGCTACGAGCAGTACTTC
size: NA; V: TRBV7-6; J: TRBJ2-3; D: NA; CDR3: CASSPGTPRGTDTQYF; DNA: TGTGCCAGCAGCCCAGGGACTCCCAGGGGCACAGATACGCAGTATTTT
size: NA; V: TRBV18; J: TRBJ2-5; D: NA; CDR3: CASSPGSVQETQYF; DNA: TGTGCCAGCTCACCGGGGTCAGTTCAAGAGACCCAGTACTTC
size: NA; V: TRBV11-2; J: TRBJ2-7; D: NA; CDR3: CASSLGFGDIYEQYF; DNA: TGTGCCAGCAGCTTAGGCTTTGGGGACATCTACGAGCAGTACTTC
size: few; V: TRBV7-8; J: TRBJ1-2; D: TRBD1; CDR3: CASSSDRVPYGYTF; DNA: TGTGCCAGCAGCTCGGACAGGGTGCCATATGGCTACACCTTC
size: NA; V: TRBV10-2; J: TRBJ1-2; D: NA; CDR3: CASSESGYGYTF; DNA: TGCGCCAGCAGTGAGTCGGGATATGGCTACACCTTC
size: NA; V: TRBV30; J: TRBJ2-1; D: NA; CDR3: CAWSLGYSYNEQFF; DNA: TGTGCCTGGAGTTTAGGATACTCCTACAATGAGCAGTTCTTC
size: NA; V: TRBV19; J: TRBJ2-1; D: NA; CDR3: CASRGSYNEQFF; DNA: TGTGCCAGTAGGGGCTCCTACAATGAGCAGTTCTTC
size: NA; V: TRBV7-8; J: TRBJ2-7; D: NA; CDR3: CASSYGSRPFSYEQYF; DNA: TGTGCCAGCAGCTATGGTAGTCGTCCCTTCTCCTACGAGCAGTACTTC
size: NA; V: TRBV27; J: TRBJ1-5; D: NA; CDR3: CASTTHGSNQPQHF; DNA: TGTGCCAGCACCACACACGGTAGCAATCAGCCCCAGCATTTT
size: NA; V: TRBV6-5; J: TRBJ2-3; D: TRBD2; CDR3: CASSLAGPTDTQYF; DNA: TGTGCCAGCAGCCTAGCGGGGCCCACAGATACGCAGTATTTT
size: NA; V: TRBV19; J: TRBJ1-1; D: NA; CDR3: CASSILTGGTEAFF; DNA: TGTGCCAGTAGTATCTTGACAGGCGGGACTGAAGCTTTCTTT
size: NA; V: TRBV5-1; J: TRBJ2-7; D: TRBD2; CDR3: CASSLTSGSYEQYF; DNA: TGCGCCAGCAGCTTGACTAGCGGGAGCTACGAGCAGTACTTC
size: NA; V: TRBV7-9; J: TRBJ2-7; D: TRBD1; CDR3: CASSLGDRGHEQYF; DNA: TGTGCCAGCAGCTTAGGAGACAGGGGACACGAGCAGTACTTC
size: NA; V: TRBV18; J: TRBJ2-7; D: TRBD2; CDR3: CASSPGSSGGPNSYEQYF; DNA: TGTGCCAGCTCACCAGGATCTAGCGGGGGGCCCAACTCCTACGAGCAGTACTTC